The clone carrying this TCR beta chain was counted ten times or more. Its specificity is not known. The CDR3 is 15 residues long. V was pared by 5 bases and J by 4 bases, with 18 bases between. Germline CDR1 and CDR2: SGHRS and YFSETQ. The sample originates from a study of T cells in Graves' hyperthyroidism and ophthalmopathy. Overall study findings and caveats: Before onset, by a median of approximately 6.8 months, the model predicted ophthalmopathy.

Amplification yielded TCR beta CDR3 regions, with RNA transcripts as the source. First-round RT-PCR with HTBI primers amplified the TCR CDR3 region. TCRdb itself ran the multiplex PCR reads through MiXCR, one entry per CDR3 protein. Found here are about 610,000 distinct CDR3 sequences, roughly 14% of them singletons; the top ten hold approximately 4.3%. The chain carries TRBV5-1 and TRBJ1-1; weak D call: TRBD1 (5 bases). Sequencing was done on a sample of blood. The source is a woman aged 40 to 50 with Graves' ophthalmopathy. The CDR3 here is CASSEGEGFGTEAFF. The CDR3 DNA is TGCGCCAGCAGTGAAGGGGAGGGGTTTGGCACTGAAGCTTTCTTT.